This T cell receptor beta chain was sequenced in a study of cytomegalovirus exposure and HLA in healthy donors. General study results and limits: Researchers reportedly found TCR beta sequences accurately predicted most subjects' HLA-A and HLA-B alleles. Clonal expansion was found to be greater in HLA-associated TCR beta chains than in equally common others in a later analysis.

The PCR contained 60 Vbeta and 13 Jbeta primers. The data were produced by immunoSEQ multiplex PCR, yet TCRdb's version contains in-frame clones alone and is incomplete. The table shows around 210,000 clones, with about 78% occurring only once. A note on this clone: Its antigen is not known.

Healthy bone marrow donors made up the donor group. The sequence came from a woman aged 25-40 years in good health and CMV-seronegative. Source material: PBMCs.

CDR3 in DNA: TGTGCCAGCAGCTTAGGGGGAGCAGATACGCAGTATTTT. The encoded protein is CASSLGGADTQYF. The chain has TRBV7-7 and TRBJ2-3; D might be TRBD2 (5 bases). CDR3 size: 13 residues. Trimming left V 1 base short and J 4 bases short, with 6 bases between. Germline V gives CDR1 SSHAT, CDR2 FNYEAQ (reference sequence).